Listed here are 13 T cell receptor beta chains from one sample, sequenced in a study of cytomegalovirus exposure and HLA in healthy donors. The PCR had 60 Vbeta and 13 Jbeta primers. Clones were sequenced by immunoSEQ multiplex PCR, and TCRdb holds only the in-frame ones, with some missing. This repertoire shows 200,000 or so clones, 80% to 90% found once; its top ten account for about 3%. Sequenced: PBMCs. These TCRs come from a man aged 25 to 40 in good health and CMV-seronegative.

The chain employs TRBV7-8 and TRBJ1-1; 7 bases match TRBD1. CDR1 and CDR2 (germline): SGHVS, FQNEAQ. CDR3 length: 17 amino acids. Unmatched junction bases numbered 12, after V lost 5 bases and J lost 0 bases. In nucleotides, the CDR3 is TGTGCCAGCAGCGCCTTGACAGGGCGGAAAGTGAACACTGAAGCTTTCTTT. As protein: CASSALTGRKVNTEAFF.

The chain recombines TRBV6-4 with TRBJ1-2; tentatively, D is TRBD1 (6 bases). V lost 6 bases and J lost 4, with 15 bases in between. Germline loops: CDR1 MRHNA, CDR2 SNTAGT. The CDR3 spans 14 residues. In DNA form, the CDR3 reads TGTGCCAGCAGGGCGCAGGGGTCCGCCTATGGCTACACCTTC. This sequence encodes CASRAQGSAYGYTF.

This chain links TRBV6-5 with TRBJ2-5; perhaps TRBD2 as D (6 bases). The ends were cut back, 8 bases at V and 4 bases at J, with 17 bases in the middle. The germline gives CDR1 MNHEY, CDR2 SVGAGI. The CDR3 contains 14 residues. Written as DNA, the CDR3 is TGTGCCAGCGGGAGATGGGGGGACCGAGAGACCCAGTACTTC. It is translated as CASGRWGDRETQYF.

The chain employs TRBV28 and TRBJ1-5; 10 bases fit TRBD1. Trimming cost V 10 bases and J 1 base; bases outside gene matches: 10. The CDR3 has 16 amino acids. Germline V gene lookup returns CDR1 MDHEN and CDR2 SYDVKM. The CDR3 DNA follows: TGTGCCACCGGGACAGGGGAGCCCTTAAGCAATCAGCCCCAGCATTTT. Protein sequence: CATGTGEPLSNQPQHF.

The CDR3 DNA reads as TGTGCCAGCAGTTTTATGGGGGCCAACTATGGCTACACCTTC. Its protein product is CASSFMGANYGYTF. The rearrangement links TRBV27 to TRBJ1-2; D possibly corresponds to TRBD1 (6 bases). The V end lost 3 bases, the J end lost 2 bases, and 10 bases lay between the germline ends. Germline lookup yields CDR1 MNHEY and CDR2 SMNVEV (reference sequence). CDR3 size: 14 residues.

The gene calls are TRBV4-1 and TRBJ2-1; 10 bases are a match to TRBD2. This CDR3 is built from 17 residues. V gave up 0 bases and J gave up 4 bases; unmatched junction bases: 6. Germline CDR1 MGHRA, CDR2 YSYEKL. The CDR3 nucleotides read TGCGCCAGCAGCCAAGAAGGAGCGGGGGGGCCATACAATGAGCAGTTCTTC. Encoded protein: CASSQEGAGGPYNEQFF.

This clone was found once. This chain connects TRBV5-1 to TRBJ2-7; 8 positions match TRBD1. The CDR3 consists of 14 residues. The V segment lost 2 bases and the J segment 1 base; nucleotides outside the gene matches: 2. The germline V gene has CDR1 SGHRS and CDR2 YFSETQ. The CDR3 reads CASSLRQGSYEQYF. The CDR3 region has the DNA TGCGCCAGCAGCTTACGACAGGGGTCCTACGAGCAGTACTTC. Full variable domain (missing parts from reference TRBV5-1 and TRBJ2-7): KAGVTQTPRYLIKTRGQQVTLSCSPISGHRSVSWYQQTPGQGLQFLFEYFSETQRNKGNFPGRFSGRQFSNSRSEMNVSTLELGDSALYLCASSLRQGSYEQYFGPGTRLTVT.

The rearrangement links TRBV11-2 to TRBJ2-1, with TRBD2 matching over 8 bases. In germline, CDR1 is SGHAT, CDR2 FQNNGV. The J segment lost 5 bases and the V segment lost 7 bases, leaving 10 bases of the junction unmatched. The CDR3 contains 15 residues. In DNA, the CDR3 is TGTGCCAGCAACCTCAAGCGGGGGCCCAACAATGAGCAGTTCTTC. Amino acids: CASNLKRGPNNEQFF.

V usage is TRBV5-1 and J usage is TRBJ2-3; the D gene is possibly TRBD2 (5 bases). CDR3 size: 14 residues. The germline V gene encodes CDR1 SGHRS and CDR2 YFSETQ. V was clipped by 3 bases and J by 2 bases, with 10 bases between them. CDR3 coding DNA: TGCGCCAGCAGCTCGGAGGTCTCCACAGATACGCAGTATTTT. It yields the protein CASSSEVSTDTQYF.

The chain links TRBV29-1 to TRBJ2-3; D unclear. The CDR3 length is 14 residues. V shed 0 bases and J shed 0 bases, with 7 bases lying between them. The germline V gene has CDR1 SQVTM and CDR2 ANQGSEA. CDR3 bases: TGCAGCGTTGAAGACCTTAAAAGCACAGATACGCAGTATTTT. Protein sequence: CSVEDLKSTDTQYF.

The chain recombines TRBV6-1 with TRBJ2-7; D is possibly TRBD2 (6 bases). From germline, CDR1 is MNHNS and CDR2 SASEGT. The CDR3 is 14 residues long. V was shortened by 4 bases and J by 0 bases, with 10 bases between the two germline ends. CDR3 amino acids: CASSAGLLSYEQYF. The DNA of the CDR3 is TGTGCCAGCAGTGCGGGACTTCTCTCCTACGAGCAGTACTTC.

This clone was counted between two and nine times. CDR3 DNA sequence: TGCGCCAGCAGCCAAGTGTGGACAGGGTCGTCCCCTAGCACAGATACGCAGTATTTT. It yields the protein CASSQVWTGSSPSTDTQYF. The chain couples TRBV4-3 to TRBJ2-3, with TRBD1 matching 8 bases. The CDR3 has 19 residues. With 1 base clipped from V and 0 bases from J, the junction kept 12 bases outside the gene matches. The germline CDR1 and CDR2 sequences are LGHNA and YSLEER.

V is TRBV5-6 and J is TRBJ2-6, with D possibly TRBD2 on 5 matching bases. CDR1 is SGHDT, CDR2 YYEEEE, per germline. This CDR3 is 17 amino acids long. V was trimmed by 4 bases and J by 0 bases, leaving 14 bases between them. The CDR3 DNA reads TGTGCCAGCAGCGGAGGACGGATACCCTCTGGGGCCAACGTCCTGACTTTC. This encodes CASSGGRIPSGANVLTF.